This TCR beta chain was documented in a study of OX40 agonist ivuxolimab in advanced cancers. On the study more broadly: Patients were given ivuxolimab, an antibody that agonizes OX40 (CD134). People who had prior anti-PD-1, anti-PD-L1 or anti-CTLA-4 therapy could take part, and 35% to 50% had some.

Note on this clone: Its antigen is not known.

This table comes from immunoSEQ multiplex PCR, and its TCRdb copy is limited to in-frame clones, with some not included. The sample yields approximately 100,000 clones, 90% seen once. Sampled blood was obtained at baseline, cycle 4 day 1, and cycle 7 day 1. Points from the study as a whole: The investigators did not determine what antigen specificity the expanded peripheral T cells had.

This TCR derives from an adult with an advanced solid tumor such as melanoma, head and neck, liver or kidney cancer. Sequenced here: CD4+ or CD8+ T cells sorted from blood, sampled in a trial of the OX40 agonist ivuxolimab.

For the CDR3, the DNA is TGTGCCAGCAGGTATACGGGTAGCGCTGAAGAGCAGTTCTTC. The encoded protein is CASRYTGSAEEQFF. The chain combines TRBV7-3 with TRBJ2-1; D might be TRBD2 (5 bases). Between the trimmed V and J ends, which lost 6 bases and 10 bases, there was a span of 19 bases. The CDR3 sequence is 14 residues long. Germline-derived CDR1 and CDR2 are SGHTA and FQGTGA.